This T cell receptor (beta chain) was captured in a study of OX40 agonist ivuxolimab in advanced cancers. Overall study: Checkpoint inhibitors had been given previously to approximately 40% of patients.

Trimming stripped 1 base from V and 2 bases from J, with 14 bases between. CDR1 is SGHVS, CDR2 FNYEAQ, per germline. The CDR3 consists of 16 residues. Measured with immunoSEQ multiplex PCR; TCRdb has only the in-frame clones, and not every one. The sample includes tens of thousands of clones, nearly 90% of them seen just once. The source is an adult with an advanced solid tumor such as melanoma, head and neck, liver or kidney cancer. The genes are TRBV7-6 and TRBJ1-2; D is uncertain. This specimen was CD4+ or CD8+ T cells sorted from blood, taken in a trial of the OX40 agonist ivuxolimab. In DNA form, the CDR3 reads TGTGCCAGCAGCTTAGTTCGGGTGAGATTGAACTATGGCTACACCTTC. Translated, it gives CASSLVRVRLNYGYTF.